This T cell receptor beta chain was observed in a study of blood T cell repertoires in COVID-19. Study summary: Samples representing acute and convalescent COVID-19 were sourced from the United States, Italy and Spain. Sample material is recorded as cDNA or gDNA derived from T cells, B-cell-depleted T cells, or PBMCs.

Original processing methods: From reference gene primer amplification, estimates of nucleated cell counts were derived. Only in-frame clones appear in the TCRdb table, and some are missing; sequencing was by immunoSEQ multiplex PCR. D and trimming come from the DNA, and the V and J calls and clone size come from that table. The sample holds more than 70,000 clones, approximately 83% seen once. V lost 10 bases and J lost 1, with 19 bases in between. CDR3 length equals 15 residues. CDR1 LNHDA and CDR2 SQIVND come from the germline V gene (reference sequence). The TCR was taken from a man aged 55 to 70 with acute or convalescent COVID-19. The chain is built from TRBV19 and TRBJ1-2, with D possibly being TRBD1 (5 bases). The specimen sequenced was peripheral blood. DNA of the CDR3: TGTGCCACCAGCCCCCAGGGTGGTATTAACTATGGCTACACCTTC. It encodes CATSPQGGINYGYTF.